This entry is about one TCR beta chain. Its antigen remains unidentified. The data stem from a study of cytomegalovirus exposure and HLA in healthy donors. This CDR3 region has 14 residues. V gave up 5 bases and J gave up 0 bases, with 11 bases separating them. Germline V gene data show CDR1 as GTSNPN and CDR2 as SVGIG (reference sequence). Unrecorded immune exposures were likely, despite nominal health at sampling. PCR involved 60 Vbeta and 13 Jbeta primers. Some clones are missing from TCRdb's copy, which holds only in-frame ones; the method was immunoSEQ multiplex PCR. The top ten hold 7% to 9% of the sample, which has under 200,000 clones, about four fifths seen once. Overall study findings and caveats: Most sequenced TCRs were rare (though some public TCRs occurred in many donors).

Sequenced material: PBMCs. The sequence was obtained from a male donor in good health and CMV-seropositive. The chain carries TRBV30 and TRBJ2-1, with D perhaps matching TRBD2 (6 bases). The DNA of the CDR3 is TGTGCCTGGGCCCGGGACTCCTCCTACAATGAGCAGTTCTTC. Translated: CAWARDSSYNEQFF.